This T cell receptor beta chain came from a study of blood T cell repertoires in COVID-19. Profiling relied on immunoSEQ multiplex PCR, and the TCRdb table lists in-frame clones only, not all of them. The sample includes 200,000 or so clones, roughly 86% of them seen just once. Trimming took off 4 bases at V and 1 base at J, with 7 bases between the two ends. The CDR3 runs to 13 residues. Germline V gives CDR1 MNHNY, CDR2 SVGAGI (reference sequence). This sequence joins TRBV6-6 and TRBJ1-1, with unresolved D. This receptor was taken from a man between 60 and 70 years old with acute or convalescent COVID-19. Specimen: peripheral blood. The DNA of the CDR3 is TGTGCCAGCAGTTCAGCGCCGAACACTGAAGCTTTCTTT. Translated: CASSSAPNTEAFF.